This T cell receptor beta chain came from a study of post-analysis software for immune sequencing data. Findings and limits, study-wide: Patients used roughly five TRBV segments, including TRBV5-6, TRBV5-1 and TRBV20-1, more often than controls.

This clonotype occurred many times. Its matching antigen is unknown. Mismatch with germline at one junction end may stem from a read error. Germline CDR1 is SGHRS and CDR2 is YFSETQ. CDR3 length: 14 residues. TCR beta cDNA libraries included unique molecular identifiers. TCRdb fed the PCR reads into MiXCR, producing one record per CDR3 protein. The table includes about 540,000 distinct CDR3 sequences, around a third detected once. The chain recombines TRBV5-1 with TRBJ2-3, with 9 nucleotides matching TRBD2. The sequencing sample was made of blood. The receptor was isolated from a girl under 18 with multiple sclerosis. The DNA for the CDR3 is TGTGCCAGCAGTAGCGGGGGTCGCACAGATACGCAGTATTTT. As protein: CASSSGGRTDTQYF.